Described below is a single T cell receptor beta chain sequence and its context. Its antigen is still unknown. No base quality information exists; no much larger clone differs at one position. TCRbeta CDR3 regions were amplified from genomic DNA using the immunoSEQ Assay, a bias-controlled multiplex PCR. The source study handled its data this way. Nucleated cell counts per sample were estimated from amplification of reference gene primers within the assay. Sequence reads were collapsed and filtered to measure the absolute abundance of every unique TCRbeta CDR3 rearrangement. Productive Simpson clonality was computed per sample as the square root of Simpson's diversity index over productive rearrangements. TCRdb stores this immuneACCESS table with in-frame sequences only. Part of the clones is absent; in the studies checked, under half of the shortfall reflects unresolved V genes, and no reason is known for the rest. V, J and clone size reflect that table, while D and trimming were determined from the DNA. This sample comprises approximately 150,000 clones, over 80% of them detected only once. The leading ten clones occupy roughly 4% of the sample.

The germline V gene (reference sequence) supplies CDR1 LNHNV and CDR2 YYDKDF. From the cysteine up to the phenylalanine, the CDR3 has a length of 15 residues. Left in the record is the CDR3 DNA by itself, 45 bases read in frame from the first base. V and J lose 0 bases and 6 bases, and a span of 11 bases separates them. The data stem from a study of blood T cell repertoires in COVID-19 (dated by TCRdb to 2020 to 2022). Broadly, across the study: Samples covering the acute and convalescent phases of COVID-19 were provided by collaborators in the United States, Italy and Spain. The prospective study material was composed of cDNA or gDNA derived from T cells, B-cell-depleted T cells, or PBMCs. Subjects who had been exposed to COVID-19, were actively infected with it, or had recovered from it provided the deeply sampled blood TCRbeta repertoires that made up the dataset. Where available, HLA class I and class II types were obtained from metadata supplied by the sample provider rather than from assay-based typing. The repertoires were released in a freely available public database meant as a resource for research on the immune response to SARS-CoV-2. The samples were drawn from two sources: the first 160 participants of the ongoing ImmuneRACE study, and 1,254 subjects contributed by 6 global collaborators. Nearly every sample came with metadata listing a de-identified subject ID, COVID-19 status, age in years and sex. What the work shows at the level of the full study, not this receptor alone: The quantity of clinical and demographic metadata differed by source and by participant and was supplied without curation.

Another Seattle source contributed samples from volunteer blood donors who had recovered from COVID-19. Collaborating institutions collected whole blood in K2EDTA tubes following their own protocols. For TCRbeta analysis, collaborators shipped samples as frozen whole blood, isolated PBMCs, or DNA extracted from either of those sample types. This TCR derives from a woman aged 55-70 years who had recovered from COVID-19. Here the chain combines TRBV15 and TRBJ2-2, with a tentative D gene TRBD1 over 5 matching bases. The sequenced material came from peripheral blood. The DNA sequence reads TGTGCCACCAGCAGAGACAGGGTTGAAGCCGGGGAGCTGTTTTTT. Its translation is CATSRDRVEAGELFF.